This T cell receptor (beta chain) stems from a study of blood T cell repertoires in COVID-19. The wider study: Whether acute or convalescent, the COVID-19 samples came from the United States, Italy and Spain. Nucleic acid was either cDNA or gDNA, and it came from T cells, B-cell-depleted T cells, or PBMCs.

This clone was seen once. V lost 4 bases and J 6 bases, leaving 10 bases between the germline ends. This CDR3 has 13 amino acids. The authors' processing: Nucleated cell number was recorded as an estimate derived from reference gene primer amplification. Here immunoSEQ multiplex PCR was the method, and the copy in TCRdb shows in-frame clones only, minus some. D and trimming come from the DNA, and the V and J calls and clone size come from that table. The sample has roughly 50,000 clones, approximately 91% seen once. This rearrangement joins TRBV12-3 or TRBV12-4 to TRBJ1-5, with no clear D. The sequence derives from a woman aged 55-75 years with active COVID-19. Sequenced material: peripheral blood. CDR3 protein: CASSYGTSQPQHF. In DNA form, the CDR3 reads TGTGCCAGCAGTTACGGTACGTCTCAGCCCCAGCATTTT.